This section outlines one T cell receptor (beta chain) sequence together with its context. The target antigen is unknown. The V gene lost 5 bases and the J gene lost 0 bases, with 9 bases spanning the gap. This CDR3 contains 13 residues. Germline V gene data show CDR1 as SGHRS and CDR2 as YFSETQ. The data belong to a study of cytomegalovirus exposure and HLA in healthy donors. Study as a whole: Across a few hundred genotyped donors, just over 80% landed in the Caucasian-associated ancestry cluster. Study-wide results and limits: Most CMV-associated TCR beta chains appeared HLA-restricted in a later analysis. Earlier analysis looked at TCR beta V segments, and most were productive about 87% or about 30% of the time. V- and J-gene trimming in TCR beta was tied to a missense DCLRE1C variant by an analysis performed later.

Vbeta (60) and Jbeta (13) primers were used in the PCR. Produced via immunoSEQ multiplex PCR; TCRdb's table is partial and in-frame only. Altogether 65,000 to 70,000 clones are present, 85% to 90% being singletons, with the ten largest covering about 12%. The source of this sequence is a woman aged 30 to 39 in good health and CMV-seropositive. Material: PBMCs. V and J are TRBV5-1 and TRBJ2-7; tentative D call: TRBD2 (6 bases). The DNA of the CDR3 is TGCGCCAGCAGAACGGACTACTCCTACGAGCAGTACTTC. This encodes CASRTDYSYEQYF. The full variable domain, rest sourced from reference TRBV5-1 and TRBJ2-7, is KAGVTQTPRYLIKTRGQQVTLSCSPISGHRSVSWYQQTPGQGLQFLFEYFSETQRNKGNFPGRFSGRQFSNSRSEMNVSTLELGDSALYLCASRTDYSYEQYFGPGTRLTVT.